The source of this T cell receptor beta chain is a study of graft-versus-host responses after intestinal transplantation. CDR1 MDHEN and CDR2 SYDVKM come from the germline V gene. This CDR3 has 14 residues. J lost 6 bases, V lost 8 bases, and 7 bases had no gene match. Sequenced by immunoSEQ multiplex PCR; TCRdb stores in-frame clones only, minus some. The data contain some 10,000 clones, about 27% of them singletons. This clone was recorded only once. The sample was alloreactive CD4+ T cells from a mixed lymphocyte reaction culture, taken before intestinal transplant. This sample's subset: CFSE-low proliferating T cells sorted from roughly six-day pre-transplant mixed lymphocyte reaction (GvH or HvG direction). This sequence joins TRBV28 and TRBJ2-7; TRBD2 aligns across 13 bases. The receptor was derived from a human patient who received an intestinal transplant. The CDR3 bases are TGTGCCAGCCTGGGACTAGCGGGGATGGGCGAGCAGTACTTC. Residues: CASLGLAGMGEQYF.